At least ten counts were recorded for the clone carrying this TCR beta chain. This sample is part of a study of spatial heterogeneity in lung cancer. The study tagged each TCR cDNA molecule with a unique molecular identifier. TCRdb fed the 5' RACE reads into MiXCR, producing one record per CDR3 protein. The profile covers roughly 3,000 distinct CDR3 sequences, with approximately 17% appearing a single time and about 81% taken by the ten largest. Germline lookup yields CDR1 DFQATT and CDR2 SNEGSKA (reference sequence). The V gene lost 5 bases and the J gene lost 0 bases, with 9 bases spanning the gap. This CDR3 has 13 residues. Noted time point: sample taken at primary tumor resection. Unsorted whole RNA samples from tumor, nontumor lung or frozen PBMC were sequenced.

This clonotype was obtained from a female donor with early-stage non-small cell lung cancer. The genes are TRBV20-1 and TRBJ2-3; D ambiguous. The sample was PBMCs, taken at surgery. The CDR3 here is CSARKTSTDTQYF. The CDR3 region has the DNA TGCAGTGCTCGAAAGACTAGCACAGATACGCAGTATTTT.